This T cell receptor (beta chain) was profiled in a study of control samples from healthy donors and cancer patients. The V and J ends lost 7 bases and 2 bases respectively, with 13 bases between them. In germline, CDR1 is SGHRS, CDR2 YFSETQ. CDR3 length equals 14 residues. Here immunoSEQ multiplex PCR was the method, and the copy in TCRdb shows in-frame clones only, minus some. The sample shows roughly 400,000 clones, 75% to 95% of them seen only once. The sequencing input was PBMCs. This chain joins TRBV5-1 and TRBJ2-1, with D hard to call. The sequence derives from a middle-aged man with head and neck cancer. CDR3 in amino acids: CASGSWGPYNEQFF. The CDR3 region has the DNA TGCGCCAGCGGTTCCTGGGGTCCCTACAATGAGCAGTTCTTC. Full variable domain (outside the CDR3, taken from reference TRBV5-1 and TRBJ2-1): KAGVTQTPRYLIKTRGQQVTLSCSPISGHRSVSWYQQTPGQGLQFLFEYFSETQRNKGNFPGRFSGRQFSNSRSEMNVSTLELGDSALYLCASGSWGPYNEQFFGPGTRLTVL.